This T cell receptor beta chain was identified during a study of T cell repertoires in cytomegalovirus infection. On the study more broadly: Use of recently identified HLA-C-restricted and well-studied HLA-B-restricted CMV epitopes was part of the study. Public TCR beta signature analysis indicated the presence of both CMV infection and matching HLA type. Study-wide results and caveats: There were carriers of CMV plus the relevant HLA, and cumulative public TCR beta family frequency identified them. HLA-C-restricted, CMV-specific TCR beta clonotypes were dominant ex vivo.

TCRdb itself ran the reads through MiXCR, one entry per CDR3 protein. The repertoire consists of some 130,000 distinct CDR3 sequences, with 32% occurring once and the leading ten covering around 50%. The J segment lost 10 bases and the V segment lost 9 bases, leaving 7 bases of the junction unmatched. This CDR3 is built from 12 residues. Germline CDR1 MNHNS, CDR2 SASEGT. This clonotype was seen only a few times. Its matching antigen is unknown. The TCR was taken from a human donor in good health (CMV status not recorded). Some clones in this sample may be carry-over from other donors' samples. This specimen was CD8+ T cells from cultured PBMCs, taken from culture after CMV antigen stimulation. The chain recombines TRBV6-1 with TRBJ2-3, with 10 nucleotides matching TRBD2. Here the CDR3 DNA reads TGTGCCAGACCTAGCGGGGGTATGGCGCAGTATTTT. The encoded protein is CARPSGGMAQYF.